This is a list of T cell receptor beta chains from one sample in a study of vaccination and CD4 T cells after COVID-19. No antigen has been identified for these receptors. TCRdb re-called the PCR reads with MiXCR, one entry per CDR3 protein. The sample contains 14,000 or so distinct CDR3 sequences, 50% to 55% of which appear only once. Sequenced: CD4+ T cells from blood, cultured in vitro. These TCRs come from a human donor who had recovered from COVID-19. Each CDR3 is given with its conserved first and last residue. D genes are given only for firm matches. Clone sizes are given selectively: once, few, many, or a class where the clone is expanded.

len,d_gene,j_gene,abundance,v_gene,CDR3aa,CDR3nt
13,.,TRBJ1-2,medium-sized,TRBV6-4,CASSQRGANGYTF,TGTGCCAGCAGTCAAAGGGGGGCTAACGGCTACACCTTC
14,.,TRBJ1-5,few,TRBV6-5,CASSYAGYNQPQHF,TGTGCCAGCAGTTACGCGGGGTATAATCAGCCCCAGCATTTT
14,.,TRBJ2-6,.,TRBV19,CASKAGSGANVLTF,TGTGCCAGTAAGGCGGGTTCAGGGGCCAACGTCCTGACTTTC
13,.,TRBJ1-1,few,TRBV7-9,CASRVTANTEAFF,TGTGCCAGCAGGGTTACAGCGAACACTGAAGCTTTCTTT
13,.,TRBJ2-7,.,TRBV2,CASSLQGRPKQYF,TGTGCCAGCAGCCTCCAGGGGCGTCCCAAGCAGTACTTC
15,.,TRBJ1-1,.,TRBV14,CASSRYREINTEAFF,TGTGCCAGCAGCCGCTACAGGGAGATAAACACTGAAGCTTTCTTT
15,.,TRBJ2-5,few,TRBV20-1,CSATIGTPRWETQYF,TGCAGTGCTACCATCGGGACTCCAAGATGGGAGACCCAGTACTTC
14,.,TRBJ1-2,.,TRBV24-1,CATSDRLGNYGYTF,TGTGCCACCAGTGACCGGTTGGGTAACTATGGCTACACCTTC
12,TRBD1,TRBJ2-3,.,TRBV6-1,CAARGQVGTQYF,TGTGCCGCTAGGGGGCAGGTTGGGACGCAGTATTTT
14,.,TRBJ2-5,.,TRBV4-2,CASSQDRGRETQYF,TGTGCCAGCAGCCAAGATCGGGGTAGGGAGACCCAGTACTTC
16,TRBD1,TRBJ2-6,.,TRBV18,CASSPGTGAGANVLTF,TGTGCCAGCTCCCCCGGGACAGGGGCGGGGGCCAACGTCCTGACTTTC
14,TRBD2,TRBJ2-7,.,TRBV12-3/TRBV12-4,CASSRLAGGREQYF,TGTGCCAGCAGTAGACTAGCGGGAGGCCGCGAGCAGTACTTC
13,.,TRBJ2-3,few,TRBV24-1,CATSDGSTDTQYF,TGTGCCACCAGTGATGGGAGCACAGATACGCAGTATTTT
13,.,TRBJ2-7,.,TRBV10-3,CAIEGENPYEQYF,TGTGCCATCGAGGGAGAGAATCCCTACGAGCAGTACTTC
13,TRBD1,TRBJ1-2,.,TRBV24-1,CATSWTGGHGYTF,TGTGCCACCAGTTGGACAGGGGGTCATGGCTACACCTTC
13,.,TRBJ2-5,.,TRBV9,CASSVSPQETQYF,TGTGCCAGCAGCGTAAGCCCTCAAGAGACCCAGTACTTC
15,.,TRBJ1-5,.,TRBV28,CASSDPTGPNQPQHF,TGTGCCAGCAGTGACCCGACAGGACCAAATCAGCCCCAGCATTTT